This is a list of T cell receptor beta chains from one sample in a study of shared clonotypes between healthy human individuals. The data were produced by immunoSEQ multiplex PCR, yet TCRdb's version contains in-frame clones alone and is incomplete. The sample yields over a million clones, roughly 96% seen once. The specimen was naive CD4+ T cells sorted from blood. These receptors came from a young man in good health. CDR3s include the opening cysteine and the closing phenylalanine or tryptophan. D genes are given only for firm matches. Expanded clones get a size class; other rows say once, few or many, or leave the size out.

D gene: NA; V gene: TRBV29-1; J gene: TRBJ1-1; clone size: NA; CDR3 DNA: TGCAGCGTTGATTCACAGCTGAACACTGAAGCTTTCTTT; CDR3 protein: CSVDSQLNTEAFF
D gene: NA; V gene: TRBV2; J gene: TRBJ2-2; clone size: once; CDR3 DNA: TGTGCCAGCACGATGGGATGGATCGGGGAGCTGTTTTTT; CDR3 protein: CASTMGWIGELFF
D gene: TRBD1; V gene: TRBV28; J gene: TRBJ1-4; clone size: once; CDR3 DNA: TGTGCCAGCAGTTTTTGGACAGGGAGTGAAAAACTGTTTTTT; CDR3 protein: CASSFWTGSEKLFF
D gene: NA; V gene: TRBV2; J gene: TRBJ1-3; clone size: NA; CDR3 DNA: TGTGCCAGCAGTGGGCTGGGGGGTAACGGAAACACCATATATTTT; CDR3 protein: CASSGLGGNGNTIYF
D gene: TRBD2; V gene: TRBV7-2; J gene: TRBJ2-1; clone size: NA; CDR3 DNA: TGTGCCAGCAGCCCCCTCGGCGGGAGAGTTTATAATGAGCAGTTCTTC; CDR3 protein: CASSPLGGRVYNEQFF
D gene: TRBD2; V gene: TRBV5-4; J gene: TRBJ2-7; clone size: NA; CDR3 DNA: TGTGCCAGCAGCGGTGGGACTAGCGGGAGAAACCCCTTCTACGAGCAGTACTTC; CDR3 protein: CASSGGTSGRNPFYEQYF
D gene: NA; V gene: TRBV7-2; J gene: TRBJ1-1; clone size: NA; CDR3 DNA: TGTGCCAGCACCCCTTTTTCGGGGGCCCGTGAAGCTTTCTTT; CDR3 protein: CASTPFSGAREAFF
D gene: NA; V gene: TRBV10-3; J gene: TRBJ1-2; clone size: NA; CDR3 DNA: TGTGCCATCACTGAGCAGGGGAACGGCTACACCTTC; CDR3 protein: CAITEQGNGYTF
D gene: TRBD1; V gene: TRBV27; J gene: TRBJ2-7; clone size: NA; CDR3 DNA: TGTGCCAGCAGCACTGTGATATTAGGGGGCGCATACGAGCAGTACTTC; CDR3 protein: CASSTVILGGAYEQYF
D gene: NA; V gene: TRBV2; J gene: TRBJ2-3; clone size: NA; CDR3 DNA: TGTGCCACCCAGCGGACCTCCACAGATACGCAGTATTTT; CDR3 protein: CATQRTSTDTQYF
D gene: NA; V gene: TRBV18; J gene: TRBJ2-5; clone size: NA; CDR3 DNA: TGTGCCAGCTCACCACTAGGTTCGATAACCCAGTACTTC; CDR3 protein: CASSPLGSITQYF
D gene: TRBD1; V gene: TRBV18; J gene: TRBJ1-2; clone size: NA; CDR3 DNA: TGTGCCAGCTCACCCCAGAGGGGGCGCGAAGACTATGGCTACACCTTC; CDR3 protein: CASSPQRGREDYGYTF
D gene: TRBD2; V gene: TRBV25-1; J gene: TRBJ2-5; clone size: NA; CDR3 DNA: TGTGCCAGCAATTCTCCAGCGGGATCGATTCCCCAAGAGACCCAGTACTTC; CDR3 protein: CASNSPAGSIPQETQYF
D gene: TRBD1; V gene: TRBV2; J gene: TRBJ1-1; clone size: NA; CDR3 DNA: TGTGCCAGCAGGGAGACAGGGGGCAGTACTGAAGCTTTCTTT; CDR3 protein: CASRETGGSTEAFF
D gene: TRBD1; V gene: TRBV14; J gene: TRBJ2-7; clone size: NA; CDR3 DNA: TGTGCCAGCAGCCAAGAGGGACAGGGGGCTCTATACGAGCAGTACTTC; CDR3 protein: CASSQEGQGALYEQYF
D gene: NA; V gene: TRBV5-1; J gene: TRBJ2-1; clone size: NA; CDR3 DNA: TGCGCCAGCAGCCTCGAGCGCTACGATGAGCAGTTCTTC; CDR3 protein: CASSLERYDEQFF
D gene: NA; V gene: TRBV14; J gene: TRBJ1-1; clone size: NA; CDR3 DNA: TGTGCCAGCAGCCTCTCCCCGAACACTGAAGCTTTCTTT; CDR3 protein: CASSLSPNTEAFF
D gene: NA; V gene: TRBV7-9; J gene: TRBJ1-2; clone size: NA; CDR3 DNA: TGTGCCAGCAGCTTAAAACAGGGTTCGTCTGGCTACACCTTC; CDR3 protein: CASSLKQGSSGYTF
D gene: NA; V gene: TRBV9; J gene: TRBJ2-7; clone size: NA; CDR3 DNA: TGTGCCAGCAGCGTAGCCCCGAGCTCCTACGAGCAGTACTTC; CDR3 protein: CASSVAPSSYEQYF
D gene: NA; V gene: TRBV28; J gene: TRBJ2-4; clone size: NA; CDR3 DNA: TGTGCCAGCAGTTTCGGGGTCCGATTGATGGAAGCCAAAAACATTCAGTACTTC; CDR3 protein: CASSFGVRLMEAKNIQYF
D gene: NA; V gene: TRBV6-1; J gene: TRBJ2-7; clone size: NA; CDR3 DNA: TGTGCCAGCACCCATGGAGTCTACGAGCAGTACTTC; CDR3 protein: CASTHGVYEQYF
D gene: NA; V gene: TRBV7-9; J gene: TRBJ2-7; clone size: NA; CDR3 DNA: TGTGCCAGCAGCTTAAGGGGCGGGGACATGCCCTACGAGCAGTACTTC; CDR3 protein: CASSLRGGDMPYEQYF
D gene: TRBD2; V gene: TRBV15; J gene: TRBJ2-4; clone size: NA; CDR3 DNA: TGTGCCACCAGCACCTCTCGGGGGGATGGCAAAAACATTCAGTACTTC; CDR3 protein: CATSTSRGDGKNIQYF
D gene: NA; V gene: TRBV6-5; J gene: TRBJ2-5; clone size: NA; CDR3 DNA: TGTGCCAGCAGACCCTTAGGGGATTCGGGGACCCAGTACTTC; CDR3 protein: CASRPLGDSGTQYF
D gene: TRBD1; V gene: TRBV7-6; J gene: TRBJ2-2; clone size: NA; CDR3 DNA: TGTGCCAGCAGCTTAGTACTACCAGGGGGCGCTTCCGGGGAGCTGTTTTTT; CDR3 protein: CASSLVLPGGASGELFF
D gene: NA; V gene: TRBV2; J gene: TRBJ2-7; clone size: NA; CDR3 DNA: TGTGCCAGCAGTGAAGCGCTTCCGGGTTCCTCCTACGAGCAGTACTTC; CDR3 protein: CASSEALPGSSYEQYF
D gene: TRBD2; V gene: TRBV19; J gene: TRBJ2-7; clone size: NA; CDR3 DNA: TGTGCCAGTAGTCCGGGGGTTGGCGGGGGGACCTACGAGCAGTACTTC; CDR3 protein: CASSPGVGGGTYEQYF
D gene: NA; V gene: TRBV29-1; J gene: TRBJ2-7; clone size: NA; CDR3 DNA: TGCAGCGTTGTCCCCGTCGGTAAGGGGACCTGGGAGCAGTACTTC; CDR3 protein: CSVVPVGKGTWEQYF
D gene: NA; V gene: TRBV30; J gene: TRBJ1-4; clone size: NA; CDR3 DNA: TGTGCCTCCTACTCAACTAATGAAAAACTGTTTTTT; CDR3 protein: CASYSTNEKLFF